This entry is about one T cell receptor beta chain. The target antigen is unknown. The protocol was immunoSEQ multiplex PCR, while the TCRdb copy is restricted to in-frame clones and leaves out a portion. In the table there are around 300,000 clones, 80% to 90% of which are singletons. The sample belongs to a study of cytomegalovirus exposure and HLA in healthy donors. V lost 3 bases and J lost 4, with 9 bases in between. The germline V gene encodes CDR1 GTSNPN and CDR2 SVGIG (reference sequence). This CDR3 has 12 residues. Study conclusions and caveats: Reports described diagnosis of cytomegalovirus status by the classifier as highly specific and sensitive. The TCR clusters that emerged in the first cohort tended, a later analysis found, to co-occur in the approximately 120 validation repertoires. Among TCR beta chains, those listed as cytomegalovirus-associated numbered around 180.

Sequencing was carried out using PBMCs. The J gene is TRBJ1-2, the V gene TRBV30, with D perhaps matching TRBD1 (5 bases). This TCR derives from a woman aged 18-29 years in good health and CMV-seronegative. The CDR3 DNA reads as TGTGCCTGGAGAATCGACAGCTATGGCTACACCTTC. Translation: CAWRIDSYGYTF.